These 5 T cell receptor beta chains share one sample of origin, sequenced in a study of T cells expressing NK-cell markers. TCRdb reanalyzed the 5' RACE reads and collapses them to one entry per CDR3 protein, without DNA. The sample features under 600,000 distinct CDR3 sequences, with under 1.5% in its top ten. The sequenced sample consisted of blood T cells: a sorted CD56 or NKG2C T cell subset, CD4+ or CD8+ T cells, or bulk PBMC T cells (not recorded which). The receptors stem from a woman aged 45-65 years in good health.

The gene calls are TRBV6-5 and TRBJ2-1; TCRdb's D call of TRBD2 is untestable without DNA. CDR3 length: 15 residues. CDR1 MNHEY and CDR2 SVGAGI come from the germline V gene. The CDR3 loop is CASSHGGTSSNEQFF.

The chain carries TRBV11-2 and TRBJ2-4. The CDR3 consists of 15 residues. Germline-derived CDR1 and CDR2 are SGHAT and FQNNGV. The CDR3 reads CAGRLPSSPKNIQYF.

This chain links TRBV2 with TRBJ2-5; lacking DNA, the TRBD1 call made by TCRdb goes unchecked. The CDR3 extends over 13 amino acids. Germline assignment: CDR1 SNHLY and CDR2 FYNNEI. The chain's CDR3 is CASRQTPGETQYF.

The rearrangement joins TRBV6-1 to TRBJ1-4. CDR1 and CDR2 from the germline V gene are MNHNS and SASEGT. CDR3 length: 11 amino acids. CDR3 region: CASSEWYELFF.

J is TRBJ2-4 and V is TRBV9; TCRdb calls TRBD1, which cannot be checked without DNA. The germline gives CDR1 SGDLS, CDR2 YYNGEE. This CDR3 spans 15 amino acids. The CDR3 sequence: CASSASGTGKNIQYF.